This entry concerns a single T cell receptor (beta chain). Its specificity is unknown. This sample is drawn from a study of T cell responses to AZD1222 COVID-19 vaccine. Looking at the study overall: Pooled together were second doses at about 4 or about 12 weeks. Study conclusions and caveats: Spike-specific TCR breadth and depth went up after people got two AZD1222 doses.

Assay: immunoSEQ multiplex PCR; the TCRdb copy retains only in-frame clones and omits some. The profile covers around 130,000 clones, with 70% to 90% appearing a single time and 9% to 9.5% taken by the ten largest. The CDR3 is made up of 15 amino acids. Sequencing was performed on peripheral blood, taken on day 0 of AZD1222 vaccination. This chain joins TRBV21-1 and TRBJ2-2; TRBD2 is the table's D call, not checked against the DNA. TRBV21-1 is annotated as a pseudogene. The source of this sequence is an adult in good health. CDR3 sequence: CASSKGEGKTGELFF. The DNA of the CDR3 is TGTGCCAGCAGCAAGGGGGAGGGGAAGACCGGGGAGCTGTTTTTT.